Listed below are T cell receptor beta chains from one sample, sequenced in a study of identical twins. Via MiXCR, TCRdb re-called the 5' RACE reads, giving one row per CDR3 protein. The sample contains roughly 750,000 distinct CDR3 sequences, 21% of which appear only once. These same records also appear under a second study, on T cells expressing NK-cell markers.

Sequencing used PBMCs. Receptors originate from a woman aged 18-35 years in good health. CDR3s include the opening cysteine and the closing phenylalanine or tryptophan. D genes are given only for firm matches. Clone size, where shown, is once, few, many, or a class for clones that have expanded.

V: TRBV27; size: NA; D: TRBD2; length: 16; J: TRBJ2-7; CDR3: CASTTNLAGVRYEQYF; DNA: TGTGCCAGCACTACCAACCTAGCGGGAGTAAGGTACGAGCAGTACTTC
V: TRBV27; size: few; D: NA; length: 16; J: TRBJ2-7; CDR3: CASSFMMSTIKIEQYF; DNA: TGTGCCAGCAGTTTCATGATGTCCACCATCAAGATCGAGCAGTACTTC
V: TRBV6-1; size: few; D: TRBD1; length: 16; J: TRBJ2-1; CDR3: CASEGTDRSSYNEQFF; DNA: TGTGCCAGCGAGGGGACGGACAGGAGCTCCTACAATGAGCAGTTCTTC
V: TRBV5-4; size: few; D: TRBD2; length: 15; J: TRBJ2-7; CDR3: CASSLRLAGSYEQYF; DNA: TGTGCCAGCAGCTTGCGACTAGCGGGCTCCTACGAGCAGTACTTC
V: TRBV27; size: NA; D: NA; length: 14; J: TRBJ2-1; CDR3: CASSLPGTNNEQFF; DNA: TGTGCCAGCAGTTTACCCGGAACTAACAATGAGCAGTTCTTC
V: TRBV7-2; size: NA; D: TRBD2; length: 17; J: TRBJ2-7; CDR3: CASSLARLAGLFYEQYF; DNA: TGTGCCAGCAGCTTAGCGAGATTAGCGGGCCTATTCTACGAGCAGTACTTC
V: TRBV5-1; size: NA; D: TRBD2; length: 14; J: TRBJ2-3; CDR3: CASSLAGRGDTQYF; DNA: TGCGCCAGCAGCTTAGCGGGGAGAGGAGATACGCAGTATTTT
V: TRBV5-1; size: NA; D: NA; length: 14; J: TRBJ2-3; CDR3: CASSYIADTDTQYF; DNA: TGCGCCAGCAGCTACATAGCGGACACAGATACGCAGTATTTT
V: TRBV12-3/TRBV12-4; size: few; D: TRBD1; length: 15; J: TRBJ1-5; CDR3: CASSWGQGGNQPQHF; DNA: TGTGCCAGCAGTTGGGGACAGGGGGGAAATCAGCCCCAGCATTTT
V: TRBV24-1; size: NA; D: NA; length: 14; J: TRBJ1-1; CDR3: CATSDLRFWTEAFF; DNA: TGTGCCACCAGTGATTTGCGGTTTTGGACTGAAGCTTTCTTT
V: TRBV12-3/TRBV12-4; size: few; D: NA; length: 13; J: TRBJ1-4; CDR3: CASGLRANEKLFF; DNA: TGTGCCAGCGGCCTTCGTGCTAATGAAAAACTGTTTTTT
V: TRBV9; size: NA; D: TRBD1; length: 16; J: TRBJ2-2; CDR3: CASSGLSGGRVGELFF; DNA: TGTGCCAGCAGCGGCTTATCAGGGGGCAGGGTCGGGGAGCTGTTTTTT
V: TRBV21-1; size: NA; D: NA; length: 16; J: TRBJ2-3; CDR3: CASSSREGAAKDTQYF; DNA: TGTGCCAGCAGCAGCCGGGAGGGGGCCGCGAAAGATACGCAGTATTTT
V: TRBV11-2; size: many; D: NA; length: 17; J: TRBJ2-3; CDR3: CASSRESAGGPADTQYF; DNA: TGTGCCAGCAGCCGTGAGTCCGCAGGCGGGCCAGCGGATACGCAGTATTTT
V: TRBV7-3; size: NA; D: TRBD1; length: 15; J: TRBJ2-7; CDR3: CASSSSGTEAYEQYF; DNA: TGTGCCAGCAGCTCTTCCGGGACAGAGGCCTACGAGCAGTACTTC
V: TRBV7-2; size: NA; D: NA; length: 13; J: TRBJ1-2; CDR3: CASSLQGFNGYTF; DNA: TGTGCCAGCAGCTTACAAGGGTTTAATGGCTACACCTTC
V: TRBV12-3/TRBV12-4; size: few; D: TRBD2; length: 15; J: TRBJ2-1; CDR3: CASSFTSGRDNEQFF; DNA: TGTGCCAGCAGTTTTACTAGCGGGAGGGACAATGAGCAGTTCTTC
V: TRBV29-1; size: many; D: NA; length: 11; J: TRBJ1-2; CDR3: CSVGGDYGYTF; DNA: TGCAGCGTTGGAGGGGACTATGGCTACACCTTC
V: TRBV9; size: NA; D: NA; length: 17; J: TRBJ1-6; CDR3: CASSVAPSSSYNSPLHF; DNA: TGTGCCAGCAGCGTCGCCCCCAGTAGCTCCTATAATTCACCCCTCCACTTT
V: TRBV9; size: NA; D: TRBD2; length: 12; J: TRBJ2-2; CDR3: CASTGGAGELFF; DNA: TGTGCCAGCACTGGGGGGGCCGGGGAGCTGTTTTTT
V: TRBV12-3/TRBV12-4; size: NA; D: NA; length: 12; J: TRBJ2-7; CDR3: CASSLVQGKQYF; DNA: TGTGCCAGCAGTTTAGTACAGGGAAAGCAGTACTTC
V: TRBV11-2; size: NA; D: NA; length: 16; J: TRBJ2-3; CDR3: CASSLAKRPPVDTQYF; DNA: TGTGCCAGCAGCTTAGCGAAGCGGCCCCCGGTGGATACGCAGTATTTT
V: TRBV6-1; size: NA; D: TRBD1; length: 14; J: TRBJ2-1; CDR3: CASLRTGGHNEQFF; DNA: TGTGCCAGCCTCCGGACAGGGGGACACAATGAGCAGTTCTTC
V: TRBV7-2; size: NA; D: NA; length: 15; J: TRBJ2-5; CDR3: CASSRIVGDPRTQYF; DNA: TGTGCCAGCAGCAGGATAGTGGGGGATCCTCGGACCCAGTACTTC
V: TRBV5-5; size: once; D: NA; length: 12; J: TRBJ2-2; CDR3: CASSFYYGELFF; DNA: TGTGCCAGCAGCTTTTATTACGGGGAGCTGTTTTTT
V: TRBV10-3; size: NA; D: NA; length: 15; J: TRBJ2-1; CDR3: CAISESVTSYNEQFF; DNA: TGTGCCATCAGTGAGTCGGTGACTAGCTACAATGAGCAGTTCTTC
V: TRBV10-2; size: few; D: NA; length: 16; J: TRBJ1-6; CDR3: CASSPSGSWGNSPLHF; DNA: TGCGCCAGCAGTCCTTCGGGATCTTGGGGTAATTCACCCCTCCACTTT
V: TRBV20-1; size: NA; D: NA; length: 14; J: TRBJ1-5; CDR3: CSARDGPYNQPQHF; DNA: TGCAGTGCCCGGGACGGGCCCTACAATCAGCCCCAGCATTTT
V: TRBV5-1; size: NA; D: TRBD2; length: 15; J: TRBJ2-1; CDR3: CASSLVLAGDNEQFF; DNA: TGCGCCAGCAGCTTGGTACTAGCGGGGGACAATGAGCAGTTCTTC
V: TRBV5-4; size: NA; D: TRBD2; length: 18; J: TRBJ2-1; CDR3: CASSLGALAGGTYNEQFF; DNA: TGTGCCAGCAGCTTGGGGGCGCTAGCGGGAGGCACCTACAATGAGCAGTTCTTC
V: TRBV20-1; size: many; D: NA; length: 14; J: TRBJ2-1; CDR3: CSARDGNSYNEQFF; DNA: TGCAGTGCTAGAGACGGGAACTCCTACAATGAGCAGTTCTTC
V: TRBV12-3/TRBV12-4; size: few; D: NA; length: 13; J: TRBJ2-5; CDR3: CASSWGNQETQYF; DNA: TGTGCCAGCAGTTGGGGAAACCAAGAGACCCAGTACTTC
V: TRBV5-1; size: NA; D: NA; length: 15; J: TRBJ2-2; CDR3: CASSSRAGNTGELFF; DNA: TGCGCCAGCAGCTCCCGGGCCGGGAACACCGGGGAGCTGTTTTTT
V: TRBV11-2; size: NA; D: NA; length: 16; J: TRBJ2-2; CDR3: CASRRGVGLGTGELFF; DNA: TGTGCCAGCAGGCGCGGGGTAGGCCTTGGGACCGGGGAGCTGTTTTTT
V: TRBV6-5; size: few; D: TRBD1; length: 17; J: TRBJ1-3; CDR3: CASSYWDRGTSGNTIYF; DNA: TGTGCCAGCAGTTACTGGGACAGGGGGACCTCTGGAAACACCATATATTTT
V: TRBV20-1; size: many; D: NA; length: 14; J: TRBJ1-5; CDR3: CSAADPRADGPQHF; DNA: TGCAGTGCCGCCGACCCCCGAGCGGACGGGCCCCAGCATTTT
V: TRBV5-5; size: NA; D: TRBD1; length: 14; J: TRBJ2-7; CDR3: CASSLAGGEGEQYF; DNA: TGTGCCAGCAGCTTAGCAGGGGGCGAAGGGGAGCAGTACTTC
V: TRBV29-1; size: NA; D: NA; length: 13; J: TRBJ2-5; CDR3: CSMQQGIQETQYF; DNA: TGCAGCATGCAACAGGGTATCCAAGAGACCCAGTACTTC
V: TRBV5-1; size: NA; D: TRBD1; length: 14; J: TRBJ1-1; CDR3: CASRQDRGNTEAFF; DNA: TGCGCCAGCAGACAGGACAGGGGGAACACTGAAGCTTTCTTT
V: TRBV6-2/TRBV6-3; size: few; D: NA; length: 15; J: TRBJ2-2; CDR3: CASSSIWMGTGELFF; DNA: TGTGCCAGCAGTTCCATATGGATGGGCACCGGGGAGCTGTTTTTT
V: TRBV7-6; size: NA; D: NA; length: 13; J: TRBJ2-1; CDR3: CASSSGVNNEQFF; DNA: TGTGCCAGCAGCTCCGGGGTTAACAATGAGCAGTTCTTC
V: TRBV12-3/TRBV12-4; size: NA; D: TRBD2; length: 14; J: TRBJ2-5; CDR3: CASSPGGNQETQYF; DNA: TGTGCCAGCAGTCCGGGGGGGAACCAAGAGACCCAGTACTTC
V: TRBV9; size: many; D: TRBD2; length: 16; J: TRBJ2-3; CDR3: CASSFRTSASTDTQYF; DNA: TGTGCCAGCAGCTTCCGGACTAGCGCCAGCACAGATACGCAGTATTTT
V: TRBV5-1; size: NA; D: NA; length: 14; J: TRBJ2-3; CDR3: CASSYGLRTDTQYF; DNA: TGCGCCAGCAGTTATGGACTCCGCACAGATACGCAGTATTTT
V: TRBV5-1; size: NA; D: NA; length: 18; J: TRBJ2-1; CDR3: CASSSLISGESSYNEQFF; DNA: TGCGCCAGCAGCTCACTGATCTCGGGCGAGAGCTCCTACAATGAGCAGTTCTTC
V: TRBV20-1; size: NA; D: NA; length: 12; J: TRBJ2-7; CDR3: CSAFDRPYEQYF; DNA: TGCAGTGCATTCGACCGTCCCTACGAGCAGTACTTC
V: TRBV18; size: NA; D: TRBD2; length: 17; J: TRBJ2-1; CDR3: CASSPGTSGRAYNEQFF; DNA: TGTGCCAGCTCACCAGGGACTAGCGGGAGGGCCTACAATGAGCAGTTCTTC
V: TRBV12-3/TRBV12-4; size: NA; D: NA; length: 13; J: TRBJ2-7; CDR3: CASSLYAPLEQYF; DNA: TGTGCCAGCAGTTTGTACGCCCCCCTCGAGCAGTACTTC
V: TRBV7-2; size: few; D: NA; length: 14; J: TRBJ2-1; CDR3: CASSPGSYGDEQFF; DNA: TGTGCCAGCAGCCCAGGGTCGTATGGGGATGAGCAGTTCTTC